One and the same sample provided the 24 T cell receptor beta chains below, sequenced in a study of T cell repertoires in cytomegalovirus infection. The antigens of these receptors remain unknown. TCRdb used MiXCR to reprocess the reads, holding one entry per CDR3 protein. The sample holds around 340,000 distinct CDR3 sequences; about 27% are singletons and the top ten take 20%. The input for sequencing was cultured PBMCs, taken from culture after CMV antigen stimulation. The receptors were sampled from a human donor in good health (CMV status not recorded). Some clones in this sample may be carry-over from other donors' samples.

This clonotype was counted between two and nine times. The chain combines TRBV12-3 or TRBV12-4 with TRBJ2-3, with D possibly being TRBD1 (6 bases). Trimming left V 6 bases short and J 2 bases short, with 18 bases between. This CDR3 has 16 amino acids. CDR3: CASSTLGSGDTDTQYF. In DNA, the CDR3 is TGTGCCAGCAGCACCTTGGGGTCAGGGGACACAGATACGCAGTATTTT.

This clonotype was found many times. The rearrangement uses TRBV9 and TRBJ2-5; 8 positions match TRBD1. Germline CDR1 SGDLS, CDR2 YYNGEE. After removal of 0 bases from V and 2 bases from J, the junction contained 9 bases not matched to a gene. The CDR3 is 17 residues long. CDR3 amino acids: CASSVAARTGKQETQYF. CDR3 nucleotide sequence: TGTGCCAGCAGCGTAGCTGCGAGGACAGGGAAACAAGAGACCCAGTACTTC.

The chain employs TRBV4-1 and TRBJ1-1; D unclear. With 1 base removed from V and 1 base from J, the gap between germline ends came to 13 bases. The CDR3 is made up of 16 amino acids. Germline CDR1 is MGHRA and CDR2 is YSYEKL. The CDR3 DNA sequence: TGCGCCAGCAGCCAAGGACGCGGAGGGAGGAACACTGAAGCTTTCTTT. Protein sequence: CASSQGRGGRNTEAFF.

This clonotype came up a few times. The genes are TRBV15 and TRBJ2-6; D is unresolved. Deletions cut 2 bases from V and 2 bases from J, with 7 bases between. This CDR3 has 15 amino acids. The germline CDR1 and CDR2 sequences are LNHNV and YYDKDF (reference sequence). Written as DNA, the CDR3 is TGTGCCACCAGCAGACAGACTGCTGGGGCCAACGTCCTGACTTTC. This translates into CATSRQTAGANVLTF.

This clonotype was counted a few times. The CDR3, as DNA: TGTGCCAGCAGTTACGGGGGACTAGCGAAACAAGAGACCCAGTACTTC. It encodes CASSYGGLAKQETQYF. This rearrangement joins TRBV6-6 to TRBJ2-5, with 10 positions matching TRBD2. The CDR3 covers 16 residues. Looked up from germline, CDR1 is MNHNY and CDR2 is SVGAGI (reference sequence). J was trimmed by 2 bases and V by 2 bases; bases with no gene match: 5.

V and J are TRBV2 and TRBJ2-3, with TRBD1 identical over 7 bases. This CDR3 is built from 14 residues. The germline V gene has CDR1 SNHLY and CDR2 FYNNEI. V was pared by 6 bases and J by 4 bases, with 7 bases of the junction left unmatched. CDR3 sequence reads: CASSLRTGPDTQYF. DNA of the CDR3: TGTGCCAGCAGCTTGAGGACAGGCCCAGATACGCAGTATTTT.

The CDR3 nucleotides read TGTGCCAGTAGTATTCTACGGGAGAGCACAGATACGCAGTATTTT. It is translated as CASSILRESTDTQYF. V and J are TRBV19 and TRBJ2-3, with D tentatively TRBD2 (6 bases). V was shortened by 3 bases and J by 0 bases, with 10 bases between the two germline ends. Germline V gives CDR1 LNHDA, CDR2 SQIVND (reference sequence). This CDR3 has 15 residues.

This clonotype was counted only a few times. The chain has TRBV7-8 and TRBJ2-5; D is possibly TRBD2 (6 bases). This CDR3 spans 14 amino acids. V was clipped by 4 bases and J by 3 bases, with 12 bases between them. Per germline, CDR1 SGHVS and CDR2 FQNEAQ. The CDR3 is CASSSQGGKETQYF. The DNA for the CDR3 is TGTGCCAGCAGCTCCCAGGGAGGAAAAGAGACCCAGTACTTC.

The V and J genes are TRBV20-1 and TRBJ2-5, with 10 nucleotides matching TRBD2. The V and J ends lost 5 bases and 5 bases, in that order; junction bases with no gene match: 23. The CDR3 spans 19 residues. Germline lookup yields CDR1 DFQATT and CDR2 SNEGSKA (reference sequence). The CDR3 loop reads CSAPQGWASGSRLGETQYF. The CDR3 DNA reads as TGCAGTGCTCCCCAAGGGTGGGCTAGCGGGAGTCGGCTGGGGGAGACCCAGTACTTC.

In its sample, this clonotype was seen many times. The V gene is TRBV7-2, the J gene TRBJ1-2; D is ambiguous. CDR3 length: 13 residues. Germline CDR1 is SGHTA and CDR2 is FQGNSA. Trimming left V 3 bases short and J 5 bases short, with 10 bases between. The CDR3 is CASSFAENYGYTF. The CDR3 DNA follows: TGTGCCAGCAGCTTCGCGGAAAATTATGGCTACACCTTC.

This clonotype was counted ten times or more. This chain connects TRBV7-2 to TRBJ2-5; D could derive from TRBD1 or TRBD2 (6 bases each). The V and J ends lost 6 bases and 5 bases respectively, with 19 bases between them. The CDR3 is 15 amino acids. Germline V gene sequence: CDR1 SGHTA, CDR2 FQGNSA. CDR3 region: CASSRRAGDGETQYF. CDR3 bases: TGTGCCAGCAGTCGGAGGGCAGGGGACGGGGAGACCCAGTACTTC.

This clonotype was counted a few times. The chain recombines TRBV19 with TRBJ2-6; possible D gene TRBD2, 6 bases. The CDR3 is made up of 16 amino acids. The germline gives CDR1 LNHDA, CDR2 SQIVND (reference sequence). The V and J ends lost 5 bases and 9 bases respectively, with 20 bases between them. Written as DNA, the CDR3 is TGTGCCAGTAGTCCCCCGGGGAGGATTACCCTCAACGTCCTGACTTTC. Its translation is CASSPPGRITLNVLTF.

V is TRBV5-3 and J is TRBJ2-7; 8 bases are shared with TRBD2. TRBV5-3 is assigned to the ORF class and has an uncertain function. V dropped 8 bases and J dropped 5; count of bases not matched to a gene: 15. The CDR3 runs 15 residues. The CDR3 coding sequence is TGTGCCAGCAGCGGTAAAGCGGGAGAGTCCCACGAGCAGTACTTC. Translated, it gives CASSGKAGESHEQYF.

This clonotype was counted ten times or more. CDR3 protein: CASSLWGTGYGYTF. CDR3 bases: TGTGCCAGCAGTTTATGGGGGACAGGCTATGGCTACACCTTC. The chain carries TRBV28 and TRBJ1-2, with 8 bases fitting TRBD1. V shed 0 bases and J 4 bases; nucleotides not matched to a gene: 1. The CDR3 runs to 14 residues. The germline V gene encodes CDR1 MDHEN and CDR2 SYDVKM.

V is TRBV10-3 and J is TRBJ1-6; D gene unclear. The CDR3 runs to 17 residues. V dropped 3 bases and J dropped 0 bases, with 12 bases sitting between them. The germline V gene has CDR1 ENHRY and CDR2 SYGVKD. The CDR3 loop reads CAISDSLRSSYNSPLHF. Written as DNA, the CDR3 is TGTGCCATCAGTGACTCCCTTAGGAGCTCCTATAATTCACCCCTCCACTTT.

CDR3 residues: CASEGVSKETQYF. The DNA for the CDR3 is TGTGCCAGCGAAGGGGTTTCGAAAGAGACCCAGTACTTC. This sequence joins TRBV5-8 and TRBJ2-5, with D maybe TRBD1 (5 bases). This CDR3 is 13 amino acids long. Germline CDR1 reads SGHTS; CDR2 reads YDEGEE. V gave up 7 bases and J gave up 3 bases, with 13 bases separating them. The complete variable domain, with remaining parts taken from reference TRBV5-8 and TRBJ2-5, reads EAGVTQSPTHLIKTRGQQATLRCSPISGHTSVYWYQQALGLGLQFLLWYDEGEERNRGNFPPRFSGRQFPNYSSELNVNALELEDSALYLCASEGVSKETQYFGPGTRLLVL.

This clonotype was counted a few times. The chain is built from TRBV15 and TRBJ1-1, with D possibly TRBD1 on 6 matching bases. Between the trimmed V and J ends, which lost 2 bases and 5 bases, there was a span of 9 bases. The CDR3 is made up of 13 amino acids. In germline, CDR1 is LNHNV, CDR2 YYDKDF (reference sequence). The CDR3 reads CATSRTGTTEAFF. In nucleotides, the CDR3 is TGTGCCACCAGCAGAACCGGGACAACTGAAGCTTTCTTT.

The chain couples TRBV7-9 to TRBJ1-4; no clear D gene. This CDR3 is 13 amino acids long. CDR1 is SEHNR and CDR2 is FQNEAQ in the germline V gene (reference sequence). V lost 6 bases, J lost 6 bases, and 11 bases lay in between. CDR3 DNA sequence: TGTGCCAGCAGACCCGGGTCCCATGAAAAACTGTTTTTT. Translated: CASRPGSHEKLFF.

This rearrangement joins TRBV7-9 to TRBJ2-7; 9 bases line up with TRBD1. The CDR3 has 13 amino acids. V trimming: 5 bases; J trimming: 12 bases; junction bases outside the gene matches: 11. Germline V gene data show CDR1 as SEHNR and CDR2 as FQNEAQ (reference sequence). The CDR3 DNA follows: TGTGCCAGCAGCGTGGACAGGGGAGGCGGAAGGTACTTC. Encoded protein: CASSVDRGGGRYF.

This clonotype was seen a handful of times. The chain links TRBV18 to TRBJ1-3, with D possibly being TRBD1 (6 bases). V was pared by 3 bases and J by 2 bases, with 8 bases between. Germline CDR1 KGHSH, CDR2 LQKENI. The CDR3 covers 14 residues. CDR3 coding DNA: TGTGCCAGCTCACCCGGGACAACTGGAAACACCATATATTTT. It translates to CASSPGTTGNTIYF.

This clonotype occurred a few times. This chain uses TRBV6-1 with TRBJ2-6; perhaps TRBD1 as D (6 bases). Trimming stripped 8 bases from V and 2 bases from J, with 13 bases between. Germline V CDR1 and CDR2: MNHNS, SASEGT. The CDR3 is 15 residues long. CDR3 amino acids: CASGTGLAGANVLTF. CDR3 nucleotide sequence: TGTGCCAGCGGAACAGGGCTAGCTGGGGCCAACGTCCTGACTTTC.

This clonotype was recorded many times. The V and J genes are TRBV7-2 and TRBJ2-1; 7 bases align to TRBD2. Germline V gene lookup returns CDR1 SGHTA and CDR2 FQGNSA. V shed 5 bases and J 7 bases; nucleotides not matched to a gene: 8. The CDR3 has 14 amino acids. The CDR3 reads CASSQAGVRNEQFF. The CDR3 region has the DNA TGTGCCAGCAGCCAGGCGGGAGTACGGAATGAGCAGTTCTTC.

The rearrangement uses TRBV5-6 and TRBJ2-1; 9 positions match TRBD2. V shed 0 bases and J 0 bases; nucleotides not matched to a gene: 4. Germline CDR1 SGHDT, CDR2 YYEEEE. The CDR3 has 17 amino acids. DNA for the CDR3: TGTGCCAGCAGCTTGGTAACGCGGGAGGGCTCCTACAATGAGCAGTTCTTC. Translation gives CASSLVTREGSYNEQFF.

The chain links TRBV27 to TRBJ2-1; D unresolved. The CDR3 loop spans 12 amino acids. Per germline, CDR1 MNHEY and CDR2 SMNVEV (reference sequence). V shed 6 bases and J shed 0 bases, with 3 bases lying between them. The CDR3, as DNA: TGTGCCAGCAGGAGCTCCTACAATGAGCAGTTCTTC. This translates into CASRSSYNEQFF.